The sequence of this TCR beta chain was determined in a study of beta chain features in type 1 diabetes. Study as a whole: In age, gender and cell yields, patients were similar to healthy donors.

The isolated RNA, all of it, was reverse transcribed, so expressed TCRB transcripts were what got sequenced. Naive, central memory and regulatory T cell samples came to a mean of around 3.3 million reads. Clones were read by immunoSEQ multiplex PCR, and TCRdb kept only the in-frame ones, dropping some. There are 900,000 or so clones in the sample; 17% occur only once, and 0.02% to 0.03% lies in the top ten. V lost 0 bases and J lost 0, with 9 bases in between. This CDR3 has 16 amino acids. Germline lookup yields CDR1 KGHSH and CDR2 LQKENI. Sorting gave populations that all exceeded 95% purity. This rearrangement joins TRBV18 to TRBJ2-4; D gene ambiguous. What was sequenced was naive CD4+ T cells from blood. This clonotype originated in a woman aged 18-35 years in good health. CDR3 loop: CASSPPGHLAKNIQYF. DNA of the CDR3: TGTGCCAGCTCACCACCAGGTCACCTAGCCAAAAACATTCAGTACTTC.